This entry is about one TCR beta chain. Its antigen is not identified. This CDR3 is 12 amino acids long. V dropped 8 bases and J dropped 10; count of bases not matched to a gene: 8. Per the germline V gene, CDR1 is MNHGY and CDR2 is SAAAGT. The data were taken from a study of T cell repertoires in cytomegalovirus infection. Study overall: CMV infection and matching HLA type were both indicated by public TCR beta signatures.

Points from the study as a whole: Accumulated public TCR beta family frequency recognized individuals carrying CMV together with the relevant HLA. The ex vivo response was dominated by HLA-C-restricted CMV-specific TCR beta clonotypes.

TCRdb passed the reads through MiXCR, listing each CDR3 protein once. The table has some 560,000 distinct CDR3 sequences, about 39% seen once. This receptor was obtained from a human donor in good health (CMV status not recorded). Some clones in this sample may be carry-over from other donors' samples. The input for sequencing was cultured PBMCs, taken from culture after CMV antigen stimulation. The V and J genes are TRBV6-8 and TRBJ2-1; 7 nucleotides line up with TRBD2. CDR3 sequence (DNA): TGTGCCAGCGGCCGGGGAGGGCCCGAGCAGTTCTTC. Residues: CASGRGGPEQFF.